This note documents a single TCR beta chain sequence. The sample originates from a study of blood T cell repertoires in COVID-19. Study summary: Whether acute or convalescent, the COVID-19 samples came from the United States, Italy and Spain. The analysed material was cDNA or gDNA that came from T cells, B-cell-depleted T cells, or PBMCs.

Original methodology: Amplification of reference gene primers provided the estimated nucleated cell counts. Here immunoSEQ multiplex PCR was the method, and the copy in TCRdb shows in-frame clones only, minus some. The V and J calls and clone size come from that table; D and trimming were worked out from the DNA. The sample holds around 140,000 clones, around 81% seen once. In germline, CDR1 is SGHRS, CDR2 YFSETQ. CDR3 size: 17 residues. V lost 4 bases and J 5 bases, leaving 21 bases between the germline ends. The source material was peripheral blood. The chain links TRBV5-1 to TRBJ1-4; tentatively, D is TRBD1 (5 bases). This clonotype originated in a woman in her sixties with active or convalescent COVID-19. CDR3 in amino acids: CASSAVRGGQTNEKLFF. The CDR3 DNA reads TGCGCCAGCAGCGCAGTCCGGGGGGGTCAAACCAATGAAAAACTGTTTTTT.